These T cell receptor beta chains were read from a single sample in a study of blood T cell repertoires in COVID-19. The repertoire was sequenced with immunoSEQ multiplex PCR; TCRdb's copy has only in-frame clones and lacks some. This table holds 95,000 to 110,000 clones, more than 70% found once. Specimen: peripheral blood. These receptor sequences come from a woman of 80 years or more in a cohort sampled during active COVID-19. Both conserved end residues are part of each CDR3. The D gene is left open where the match is weak. Clone sizes are given selectively: once, few, many, or a class where the clone is expanded.

v_gene,d_gene,j_gene,abundance,CDR3aa,CDR3nt
TRBV28,TRBD1,TRBJ1-5,-,CASSRGQGGQPQHF,TGTGCCAGCAGCCGAGGACAGGGCGGTCAGCCCCAGCATTTT
TRBV3-1/TRBV3-2,-,TRBJ2-7,-,CASSQVVAVNTYEQYF,TGTGCCAGCAGCCAAGTAGTTGCGGTAAATACCTACGAGCAGTACTTC
TRBV19,-,TRBJ2-7,-,CASNTGLGLEQYF,TGTGCCAGTAACACAGGGTTGGGCTTGGAGCAGTACTTC
TRBV5-5,TRBD2,TRBJ2-1,-,CASSFGGRAYNEQFF,TGTGCCAGCAGCTTCGGAGGGAGGGCCTACAATGAGCAGTTCTTC
TRBV4-1,-,TRBJ1-4,-,CASSQGETTNEKLFF,TGCGCCAGCAGCCAAGGGGAGACAACTAATGAAAAACTGTTTTTT
TRBV5-1,-,TRBJ2-4,-,CASSAWERSNIQYF,TGCGCCAGCAGCGCCTGGGAGCGGTCCAACATTCAGTACTTC
TRBV5-1,-,TRBJ1-4,-,CASSLRERGEKLFF,TGCGCCAGCAGCTTGAGGGAAAGGGGTGAAAAACTGTTTTTT
TRBV18,-,TRBJ2-7,-,CASSPTGGYEQYF,TGTGCCAGCTCACCAACGGGTGGTTACGAGCAGTACTTC
TRBV7-2,TRBD1,TRBJ2-3,-,CASRGGTAADTQYF,TGTGCCAGCAGAGGTGGGACAGCCGCAGATACGCAGTATTTT
TRBV5-8,TRBD1,TRBJ2-1,-,CASSLDSGGRYNEQFF,TGTGCCAGCAGCTTGGATTCAGGGGGCCGTTACAATGAGCAGTTCTTC
TRBV7-9,-,TRBJ2-5,-,CASSLERSLQETQYF,TGTGCCAGCAGCTTAGAGAGGAGCCTCCAAGAGACCCAGTACTTC
TRBV5-1,TRBD1,TRBJ2-6,-,CASSWGQGGSAGANVLTF,TGCGCCAGCAGTTGGGGACAGGGGGGCTCGGCTGGGGCCAACGTCCTGACTTTC
TRBV18,TRBD1,TRBJ2-1,-,CASSSTGDNEQFF,TGTGCCAGCTCATCTACAGGGGATAATGAGCAGTTCTTC
TRBV10-1,TRBD1,TRBJ2-2,-,CASSEGLQGVFF,TGCGCCAGCAGTGAGGGGCTTCAGGGGGTGTTTTTT
TRBV7-8,TRBD1,TRBJ1-3,-,CASSPSGQGWNTIYF,TGTGCCAGCAGCCCATCAGGACAGGGCTGGAACACCATATATTTT
TRBV27,TRBD1,TRBJ1-1,-,CASTIRTGSNTEAFF,TGTGCCAGCACCATAAGGACAGGTTCGAACACTGAAGCTTTCTTT
TRBV7-6,-,TRBJ1-3,-,CASSLGLRLGNTIYF,TGTGCCAGCAGCTTAGGTCTCCGTTTGGGAAACACCATATATTTT
TRBV11-1,-,TRBJ1-1,-,CASSKAGWSTEAFF,TGTGCCAGCAGCAAGGCAGGGTGGTCCACTGAAGCTTTCTTT
TRBV5-4,TRBD1,TRBJ1-2,-,CASSPQGVEDYGYTF,TGTGCCAGCAGCCCACAGGGGGTCGAGGACTATGGCTACACCTTC
TRBV7-3,TRBD1,TRBJ1-2,-,CASSLGTGYGYTF,TGTGCCAGCAGCCTCGGGACAGGCTATGGCTACACCTTC
TRBV11-1,TRBD1,TRBJ2-3,-,CASSPTTGGGTDTQYF,TGTGCCAGCAGTCCTACGACAGGGGGTGGGACAGATACGCAGTATTTT
TRBV7-2,TRBD2,TRBJ2-1,-,CASSLLGLAGNEQFF,TGTGCCAGCAGCTTGCTGGGACTAGCGGGCAATGAGCAGTTCTTC
TRBV7-2,-,TRBJ1-5,once,CASSPPGGESQPQHF,TGTGCCAGCAGCCCACCCGGGGGGGAGAGTCAGCCCCAGCATTTT
TRBV7-9,TRBD1,TRBJ1-4,-,CASSPGQGGEKLFF,TGTGCCAGCAGCCCGGGACAGGGCGGAGAAAAACTGTTTTTT
TRBV3-1/TRBV3-2,TRBD2,TRBJ2-7,-,CASSQVAGGNYEQYF,TGTGCCAGCAGCCAAGTAGCGGGAGGCAATTACGAGCAGTACTTC
TRBV24-1,-,TRBJ2-2,-,CATSDHTGLSTGELFF,TGTGCCACCAGTGACCACACAGGGTTAAGCACCGGGGAGCTGTTTTTT
TRBV5-1,TRBD1,TRBJ2-2,-,CASRNRDRVYTGELFF,TGCGCCAGCAGAAACCGGGACAGGGTGTACACCGGGGAGCTGTTTTTT
TRBV7-7,TRBD2,TRBJ2-1,-,CASSLASAGVGEQFF,TGTGCTAGCAGCTTAGCTTCAGCGGGAGTAGGAGAGCAGTTCTTC
TRBV2,TRBD2,TRBJ2-2,-,CASGLAGGPVGGELFF,TGTGCCAGCGGACTAGCGGGAGGGCCGGTGGGCGGGGAGCTGTTTTTT